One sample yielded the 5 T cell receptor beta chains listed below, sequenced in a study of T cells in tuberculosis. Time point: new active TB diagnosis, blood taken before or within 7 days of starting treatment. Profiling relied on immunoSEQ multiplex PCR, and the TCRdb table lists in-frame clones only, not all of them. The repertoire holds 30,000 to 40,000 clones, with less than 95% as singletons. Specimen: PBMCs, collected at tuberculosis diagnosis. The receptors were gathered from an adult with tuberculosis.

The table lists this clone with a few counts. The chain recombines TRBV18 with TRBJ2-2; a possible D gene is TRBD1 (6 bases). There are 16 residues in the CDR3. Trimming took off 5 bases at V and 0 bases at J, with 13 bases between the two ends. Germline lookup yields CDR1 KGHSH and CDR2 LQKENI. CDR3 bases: TGTGCCAGCTCAGCGTTAGGGGGTCCGAACACCGGGGAGCTGTTTTTT. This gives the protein CASSALGGPNTGELFF.

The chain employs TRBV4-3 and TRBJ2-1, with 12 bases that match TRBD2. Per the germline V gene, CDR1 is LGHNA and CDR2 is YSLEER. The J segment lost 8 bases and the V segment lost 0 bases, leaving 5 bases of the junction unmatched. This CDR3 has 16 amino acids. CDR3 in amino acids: CASSQDTGLAGYEQFF. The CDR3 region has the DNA TGCGCCAGCAGCCAAGATACCGGACTAGCGGGGTATGAGCAGTTCTTC.

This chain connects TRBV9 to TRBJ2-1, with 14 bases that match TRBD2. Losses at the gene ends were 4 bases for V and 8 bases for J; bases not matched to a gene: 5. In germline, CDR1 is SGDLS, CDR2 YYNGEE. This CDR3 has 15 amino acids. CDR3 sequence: CASSPTSGGAYEQFF. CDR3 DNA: TGTGCCAGCAGCCCGACTAGCGGGGGGGCATATGAGCAGTTCTTC. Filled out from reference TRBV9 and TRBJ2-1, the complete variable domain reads DSGVTQTPKHLITATGQRVTLRCSPRSGDLSVYWYQQSLDQGLQFLIQYYNGEERAKGNILERFSAQQFPDLHSELNLSSLELGDSALYFCASSPTSGGAYEQFFGPGTRLTVL.

CDR3 region: CASTNRDSANYGYTF. Written as DNA, the CDR3 is TGTGCCAGCACCAATCGGGACAGCGCGAACTATGGCTACACCTTC. V gene TRBV25-1 combines with J gene TRBJ1-2; 7 nucleotides match TRBD1. CDR3 size: 15 residues. Germline CDR1 MGHDK, CDR2 SYGVNS. V was pared by 7 bases and J by 2 bases, with 10 bases of the junction left unmatched.

The CDR3 DNA is TGTGCCGCTTGGGGGCCTTCGGGACAGCCCCAGCATTTT. Encoded protein: CAAWGPSGQPQHF. The chain employs TRBV6-1 and TRBJ1-5; tentatively, D is TRBD1 (6 bases). With 11 bases removed from V and 7 bases from J, the gap between germline ends came to 18 bases. Per germline, CDR1 MNHNS and CDR2 SASEGT. The CDR3 spans 13 residues.